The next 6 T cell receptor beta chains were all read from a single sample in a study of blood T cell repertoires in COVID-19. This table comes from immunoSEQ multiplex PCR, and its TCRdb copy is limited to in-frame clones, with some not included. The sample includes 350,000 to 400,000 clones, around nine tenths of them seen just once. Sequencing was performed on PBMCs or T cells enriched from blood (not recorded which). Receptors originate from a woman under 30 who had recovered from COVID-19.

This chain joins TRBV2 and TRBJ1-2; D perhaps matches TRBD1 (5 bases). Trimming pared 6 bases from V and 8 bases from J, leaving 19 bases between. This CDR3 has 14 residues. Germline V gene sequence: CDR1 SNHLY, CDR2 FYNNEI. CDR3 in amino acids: CASRALLRVSGYTF. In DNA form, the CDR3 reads TGTGCCAGCAGGGCTCTTCTCAGGGTCAGCGGCTACACCTTC. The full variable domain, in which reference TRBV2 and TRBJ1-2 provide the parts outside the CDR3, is EPEVTQTPSHQVTQMGQEVILRCVPISNHLYFYWYRQILGQKVEFLVSFYNNEISEKSEIFDDQFSVERPDGSNFTLKIRSTKLEDSAMYFCASRALLRVSGYTFGSGTRLTVV.

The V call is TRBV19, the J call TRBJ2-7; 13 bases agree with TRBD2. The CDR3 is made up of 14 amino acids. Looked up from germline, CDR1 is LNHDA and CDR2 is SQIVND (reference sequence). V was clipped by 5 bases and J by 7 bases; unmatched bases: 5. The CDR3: CASSPPGLAGEQYF. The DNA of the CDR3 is TGTGCCAGTAGTCCTCCGGGACTAGCGGGAGAGCAGTACTTC. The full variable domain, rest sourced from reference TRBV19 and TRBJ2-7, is DGGITQSPKYLFRKEGQNVTLSCEQNLNHDAMYWYRQDPGQGLRLIYYSQIVNDFQKGDIAEGYSVSREKKESFPLTVTSAQKNPTAFYLCASSPPGLAGEQYFGPGTRLTVT.

The CDR3 is CASSAQLRAYEQYF. As DNA, the CDR3 is TGTGCCAGCAGCGCGCAGCTGCGGGCGTACGAGCAGTACTTC. This rearrangement joins TRBV3-1 (or the pseudogene TRBV3-2) to TRBJ2-7, with D perhaps matching TRBD2 (5 bases). Per the germline V gene, CDR1 is LGHDT and CDR2 is YNNKEL (reference sequence). This CDR3 has 14 residues. V gave up 5 bases and J gave up 4 bases, with 15 bases separating them.

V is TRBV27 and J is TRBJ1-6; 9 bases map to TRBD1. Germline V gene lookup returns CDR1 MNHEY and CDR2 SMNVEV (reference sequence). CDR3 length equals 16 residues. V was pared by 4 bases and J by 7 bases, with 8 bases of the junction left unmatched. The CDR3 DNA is TGTGCCAGCAGTTACCGACAGGGGGGAATGAATTCACCCCTCCACTTT. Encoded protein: CASSYRQGGMNSPLHF.

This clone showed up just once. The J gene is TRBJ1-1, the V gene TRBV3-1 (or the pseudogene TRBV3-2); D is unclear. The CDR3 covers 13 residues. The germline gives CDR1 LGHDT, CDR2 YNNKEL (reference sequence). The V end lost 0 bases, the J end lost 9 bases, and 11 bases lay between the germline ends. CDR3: CASSQDPRNQAFF. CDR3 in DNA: TGTGCCAGCAGCCAAGATCCCAGAAATCAAGCTTTCTTT.

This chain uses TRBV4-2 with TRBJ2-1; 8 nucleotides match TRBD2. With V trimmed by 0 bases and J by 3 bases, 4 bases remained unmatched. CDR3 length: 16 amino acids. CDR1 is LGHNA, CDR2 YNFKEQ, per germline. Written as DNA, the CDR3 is TGTGCCAGCAGCCAAGAGAGCGGGGGCGTCTACAATGAGCAGTTCTTC. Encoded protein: CASSQESGGVYNEQFF.